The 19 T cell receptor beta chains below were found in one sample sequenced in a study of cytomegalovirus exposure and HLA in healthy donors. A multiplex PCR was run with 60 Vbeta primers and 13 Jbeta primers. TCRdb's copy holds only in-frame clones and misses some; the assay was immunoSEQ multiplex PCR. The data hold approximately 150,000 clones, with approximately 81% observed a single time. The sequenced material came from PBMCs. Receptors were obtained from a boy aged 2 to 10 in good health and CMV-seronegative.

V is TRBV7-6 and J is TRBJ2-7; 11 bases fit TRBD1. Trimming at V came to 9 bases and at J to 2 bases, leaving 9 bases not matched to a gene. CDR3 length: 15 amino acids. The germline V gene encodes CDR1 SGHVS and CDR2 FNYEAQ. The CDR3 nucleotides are TGTGCCAGTTCTAATCCGGGACAGGGGGCCTACGAGCAGTACTTC. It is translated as CASSNPGQGAYEQYF.

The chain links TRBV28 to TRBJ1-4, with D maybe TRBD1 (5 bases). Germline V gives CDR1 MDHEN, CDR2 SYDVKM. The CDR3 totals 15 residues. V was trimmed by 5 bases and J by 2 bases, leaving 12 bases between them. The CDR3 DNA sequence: TGTGCCAGCAGTCGGGAGGGGTACACTAATGAAAAACTGTTTTTT. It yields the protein CASSREGYTNEKLFF.

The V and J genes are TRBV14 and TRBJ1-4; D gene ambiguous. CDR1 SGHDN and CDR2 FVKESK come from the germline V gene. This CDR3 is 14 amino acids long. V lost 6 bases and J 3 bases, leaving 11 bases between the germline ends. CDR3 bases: TGTGCCAGCAGAGAGGGCCCCTCTAATGAAAAACTGTTTTTT. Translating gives CASREGPSNEKLFF.

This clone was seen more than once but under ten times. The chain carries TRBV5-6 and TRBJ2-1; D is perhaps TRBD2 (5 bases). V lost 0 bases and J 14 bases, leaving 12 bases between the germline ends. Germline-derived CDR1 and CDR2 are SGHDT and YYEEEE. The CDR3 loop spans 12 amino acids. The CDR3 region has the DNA TGTGCCAGCAGCTTGGGGGCCTGGGGAGAGTTCTTC. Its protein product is CASSLGAWGEFF. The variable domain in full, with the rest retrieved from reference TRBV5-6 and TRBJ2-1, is DAGVTQSPTHLIKTRGQQVTLRCSPKSGHDTVSWYQQALGQGPQFIFQYYEEEERQRGNFPDRFSGHQFPNYSSELNVNALLLGDSALYLCASSLGAWGEFFGPGTRLTVL.

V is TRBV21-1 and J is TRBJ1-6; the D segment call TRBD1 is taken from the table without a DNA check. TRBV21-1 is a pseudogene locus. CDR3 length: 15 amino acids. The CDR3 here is CASSNLRGHNSPLHF. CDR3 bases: TGTGCCAGCAGCAACCTCAGGGGGCACAATTCACCCCTCCACTTT.

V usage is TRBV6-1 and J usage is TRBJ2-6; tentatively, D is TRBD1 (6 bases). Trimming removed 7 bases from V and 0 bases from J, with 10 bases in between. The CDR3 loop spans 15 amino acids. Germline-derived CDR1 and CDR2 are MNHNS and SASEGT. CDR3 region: CASMTGRSGANVLTF. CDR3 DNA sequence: TGTGCCAGCATGACAGGACGCTCTGGGGCCAACGTCCTGACTTTC.

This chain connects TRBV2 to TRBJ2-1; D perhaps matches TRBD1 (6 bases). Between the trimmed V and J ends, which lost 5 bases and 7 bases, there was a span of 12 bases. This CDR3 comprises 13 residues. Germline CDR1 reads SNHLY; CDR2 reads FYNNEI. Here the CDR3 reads CASSLLGGNEQFF. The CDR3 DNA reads TGTGCCAGCAGTCTCCTAGGGGGTAATGAGCAGTTCTTC.

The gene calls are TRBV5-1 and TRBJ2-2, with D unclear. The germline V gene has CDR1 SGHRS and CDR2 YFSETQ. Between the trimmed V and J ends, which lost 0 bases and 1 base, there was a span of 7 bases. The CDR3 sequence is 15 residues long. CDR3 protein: CASSLVTKNTGELFF. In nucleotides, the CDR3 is TGCGCCAGCAGCTTGGTAACAAAGAACACCGGGGAGCTGTTTTTT.

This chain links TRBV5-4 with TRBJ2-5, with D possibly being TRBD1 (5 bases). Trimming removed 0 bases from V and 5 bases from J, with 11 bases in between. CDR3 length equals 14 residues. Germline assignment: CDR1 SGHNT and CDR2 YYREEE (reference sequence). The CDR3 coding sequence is TGTGCCAGCAGCTTGGGGGGCTTTCCCGAGACCCAGTACTTC. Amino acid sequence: CASSLGGFPETQYF.

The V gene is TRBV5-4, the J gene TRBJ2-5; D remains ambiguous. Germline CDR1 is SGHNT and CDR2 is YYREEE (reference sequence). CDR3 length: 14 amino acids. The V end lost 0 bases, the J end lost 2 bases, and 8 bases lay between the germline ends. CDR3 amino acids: CASSLARRQETQYF. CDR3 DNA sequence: TGTGCCAGCAGCTTGGCCCGTAGACAAGAGACCCAGTACTTC.

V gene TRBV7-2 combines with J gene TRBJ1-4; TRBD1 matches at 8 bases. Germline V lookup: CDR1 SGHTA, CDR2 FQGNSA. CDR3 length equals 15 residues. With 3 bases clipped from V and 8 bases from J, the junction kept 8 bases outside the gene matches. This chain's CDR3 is CASSFDRGKREKLFF. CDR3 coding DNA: TGTGCCAGCAGCTTTGACAGGGGTAAACGAGAAAAACTGTTTTTT.

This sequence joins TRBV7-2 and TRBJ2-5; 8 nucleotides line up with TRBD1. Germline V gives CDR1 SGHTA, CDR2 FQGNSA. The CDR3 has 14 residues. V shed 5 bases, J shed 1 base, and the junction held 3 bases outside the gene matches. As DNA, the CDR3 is TGTGCCAGCAGCCCGGGACAGGCCCAAGAGACCCAGTACTTC. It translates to CASSPGQAQETQYF.

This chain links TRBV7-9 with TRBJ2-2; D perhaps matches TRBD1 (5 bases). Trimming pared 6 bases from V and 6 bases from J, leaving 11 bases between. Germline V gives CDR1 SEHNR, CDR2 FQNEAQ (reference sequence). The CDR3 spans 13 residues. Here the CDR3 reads CASRKGLAGELFF. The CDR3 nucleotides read TGTGCCAGCAGGAAGGGGTTGGCCGGGGAGCTGTTTTTT.

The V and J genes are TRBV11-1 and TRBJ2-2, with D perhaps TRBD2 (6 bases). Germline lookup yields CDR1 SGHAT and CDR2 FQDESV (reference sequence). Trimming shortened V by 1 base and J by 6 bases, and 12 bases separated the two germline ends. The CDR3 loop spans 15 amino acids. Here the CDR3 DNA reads TGTGCCAGCAGCTTAGTGGAGGGAGCGTCCGGGGAGCTGTTTTTT. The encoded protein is CASSLVEGASGELFF.

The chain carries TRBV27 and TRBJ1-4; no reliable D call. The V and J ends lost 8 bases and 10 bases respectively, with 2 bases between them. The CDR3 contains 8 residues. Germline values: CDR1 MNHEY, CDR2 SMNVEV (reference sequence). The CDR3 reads CASRKLFF. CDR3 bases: TGTGCCAGCCGAAAACTGTTTTTT.

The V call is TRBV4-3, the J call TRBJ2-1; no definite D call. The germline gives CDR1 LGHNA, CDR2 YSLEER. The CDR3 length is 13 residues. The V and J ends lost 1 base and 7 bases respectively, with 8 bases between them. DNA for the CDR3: TGCGCCAGCAGCCAAGCGGGTGGGAATGAGCAGTTCTTC. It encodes CASSQAGGNEQFF.

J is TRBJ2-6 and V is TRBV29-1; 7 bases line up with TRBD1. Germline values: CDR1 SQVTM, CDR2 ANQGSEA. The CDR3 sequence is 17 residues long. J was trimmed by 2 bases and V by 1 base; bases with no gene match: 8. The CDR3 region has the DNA TGCAGCGTTGAAGGAGGAGCGACAGGGACTGGGGCCAACGTCCTGACTTTC. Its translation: CSVEGGATGTGANVLTF.

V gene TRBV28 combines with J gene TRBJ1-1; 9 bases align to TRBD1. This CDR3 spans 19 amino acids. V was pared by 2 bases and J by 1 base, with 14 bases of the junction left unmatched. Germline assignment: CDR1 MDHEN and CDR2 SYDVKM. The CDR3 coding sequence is TGTGCCAGCAGTTTACTGACAACACAGGGGGCCGGTGCGAACACTGAAGCTTTCTTT. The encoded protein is CASSLLTTQGAGANTEAFF.

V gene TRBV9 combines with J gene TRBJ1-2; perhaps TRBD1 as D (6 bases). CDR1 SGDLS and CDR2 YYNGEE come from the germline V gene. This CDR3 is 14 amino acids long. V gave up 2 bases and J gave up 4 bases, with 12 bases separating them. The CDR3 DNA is TGTGCCAGCAGCGTTAGTGGCAGGGGCTATGGCTACACCTTC. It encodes CASSVSGRGYGYTF. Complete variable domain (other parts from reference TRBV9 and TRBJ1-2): DSGVTQTPKHLITATGQRVTLRCSPRSGDLSVYWYQQSLDQGLQFLIQYYNGEERAKGNILERFSAQQFPDLHSELNLSSLELGDSALYFCASSVSGRGYGYTFGSGTRLTVV.